This T cell receptor beta chain is from a study of T cells after yellow fever vaccination. This clonotype was counted a few times. The CDR3 totals 16 residues. Looked up from germline, CDR1 is MDHEN and CDR2 is SYDVKM. V gave up 5 bases and J gave up 4 bases, with 15 bases separating them. MiXCR, run by TCRdb on the 5' RACE reads, gives a single entry per CDR3 protein. The sample includes about 630,000 distinct CDR3 sequences, approximately 13% of them seen just once. The sequence came from a man aged 30-40 years who received the YFV17D yellow fever vaccine. The chain joins TRBV28 to TRBJ1-6; unclear D gene. This sample comprised PBMCs, obtained on the day of the yellow fever booster vaccination. CDR3 DNA: TGTGCCAGCAGTAGACAATCCGGAGAATATAATTCACCCCTCCACTTT. Its translation is CASSRQSGEYNSPLHF.